Presented here are 32 T cell receptor beta chains from one specimen sequenced in a study of CD8+ T cells in alopecia areata. RNA extraction and reverse transcription yielded cDNA as sequencing template. Sequencing was performed with immunoSEQ multiplex PCR; in TCRdb, only in-frame clones are kept and a portion is missing. The repertoire holds 120,000 or so clones, with about 46% as singletons. Material: NKG2D-low CD8+ T cells sorted from blood. These receptor sequences come from a human donor with alopecia areata.

The CDR3 sequence is CAWAGTGNGYTF. The CDR3 DNA follows: TGTGCCTGGGCCGGGACAGGCAATGGCTACACCTTC. The chain uses TRBV30 and TRBJ1-2; TRBD1 matches at 8 bases. The CDR3 has 12 amino acids. Per the germline V gene, CDR1 is GTSNPN and CDR2 is SVGIG (reference sequence). Losses at the gene ends were 5 bases for V and 6 bases for J; bases not matched to a gene: 5.

This clone appeared a few times. The CDR3 coding sequence is TGTGCCAGCAGCAAAGCGGACCGGGACAGGGCCTACGAGCAGTACTTC. As protein: CASSKADRDRAYEQYF. V is TRBV21-1 and J is TRBJ2-7; TRBD1, as called in the table, went unchecked against the DNA. TRBV21-1 is an annotated pseudogene. The CDR3 is made up of 16 amino acids.

This chain joins TRBV29-1 and TRBJ2-1, with TRBD2 identical over 8 bases. Germline V gene sequence: CDR1 SQVTM, CDR2 ANQGSEA. The ends lost 5 bases at V and 14 bases at J; junction bases unmatched: 8. CDR3 length: 11 residues. The CDR3 protein is CSVLAGRGKFF. The CDR3 DNA reads TGCAGCGTTCTAGCGGGCCGCGGAAAGTTCTTC.

V usage is TRBV5-6 and J usage is TRBJ2-1; a possible D gene is TRBD1 (5 bases). Trimming took off 5 bases at V and 4 bases at J, with 13 bases between the two ends. The CDR3 spans 14 residues. CDR1 is SGHDT, CDR2 YYEEEE, per germline. CDR3 sequence: CASRIGQGYNEQFF. The CDR3 DNA follows: TGTGCCAGCAGGATAGGCCAGGGTTACAATGAGCAGTTCTTC.

The chain carries TRBV28 and TRBJ2-7; D possibly corresponds to TRBD2 (6 bases). Germline V gene lookup returns CDR1 MDHEN and CDR2 SYDVKM. CDR3 length equals 13 residues. With 8 bases removed from V and 5 bases from J, the gap between germline ends came to 16 bases. CDR3 residues: CASGIRESDEQYF. CDR3 sequence (DNA): TGTGCCAGCGGGATACGGGAGAGCGACGAGCAGTACTTC.

V usage is TRBV6-5 and J usage is TRBJ2-5; D uncertain. The germline V gene encodes CDR1 MNHEY and CDR2 SVGAGI. The V end lost 0 bases, the J end lost 5 bases, and 10 bases lay between the germline ends. CDR3 length: 14 amino acids. The CDR3 here is CASSYSTPYETQYF. The CDR3 bases are TGTGCCAGCAGTTACTCGACTCCGTACGAGACCCAGTACTTC.

This clone was seen a single time. The chain employs TRBV9 and TRBJ2-2; D is unresolved. The CDR3 runs to 12 residues. Germline lookup yields CDR1 SGDLS and CDR2 YYNGEE. V lost 6 bases to trimming and J lost 3 bases, with 6 bases between them. CDR3 protein: CASNGDTGELFF. The CDR3 DNA follows: TGTGCCAGCAACGGCGACACCGGGGAGCTGTTTTTT.

This clone has more than one count but fewer than ten. V and J are TRBV11-3 and TRBJ2-3, with D possibly TRBD2 on 5 matching bases. Germline CDR1 SGHNT, CDR2 YENEEA. CDR3 size: 13 residues. The V gene lost 7 bases and the J gene lost 1 base, with 9 bases spanning the gap. Written as DNA, the CDR3 is TGTGCCAGCATCCTTAGCGGCACAGATACGCAGTATTTT. Its translation is CASILSGTDTQYF.

This chain's CDR3 is CSVEESGISYEQYF. For the CDR3, the DNA is TGCAGCGTTGAAGAGTCGGGGATCTCCTACGAGCAGTACTTC. The chain combines TRBV29-1 with TRBJ2-7, with D possibly being TRBD2 (5 bases). Germline CDR1 is SQVTM and CDR2 is ANQGSEA. The germline V and J ends were trimmed by 0 bases and 0 bases, with 9 bases remaining between them. This CDR3 comprises 14 residues.

The V call is TRBV29-1, the J call TRBJ1-1; possibly TRBD1 for D (5 bases). Germline CDR1 and CDR2: SQVTM and ANQGSEA. This CDR3 spans 12 amino acids. V was shortened by 6 bases and J by 4 bases, with 12 bases between the two germline ends. CDR3 sequence (DNA): TGCAGCGTCGATACAGGTTCCACTGAAGCTTTCTTT. Amino acids: CSVDTGSTEAFF.

This chain uses TRBV29-1 with TRBJ2-7, with 11 bases that match TRBD1. This CDR3 region has 15 residues. From germline, CDR1 is SQVTM and CDR2 ANQGSEA. Trimming removed 4 bases from V and 7 bases from J; junction bases left unmatched: 12. CDR3 nucleotide sequence: TGCAGCGTTGTCGGAGGACAGGGGGCTTTGGGGGAGCAGTACTTC. Its protein is CSVVGGQGALGEQYF.

The gene calls are TRBV11-2 and TRBJ2-1; D may be TRBD2 (5 bases). CDR3 length equals 14 residues. V was pared by 5 bases and J by 5 bases, with 13 bases between. Germline values: CDR1 SGHAT, CDR2 FQNNGV. The CDR3 region is CASSLQEVNNEQFF. DNA for the CDR3: TGTGCCAGCAGCCTCCAGGAGGTGAACAATGAGCAGTTCTTC.

The V and J genes are TRBV29-1 and TRBJ2-1; 7 nucleotides align to TRBD2. Trimming cost V 8 bases and J 10 bases; bases outside gene matches: 17. The CDR3 is made up of 14 amino acids. Germline V gene sequence: CDR1 SQVTM, CDR2 ANQGSEA. CDR3 bases: TGCAGCACCGGTCGGCTAGCGGCACCTTGGGAGCAGTTCTTC. This codes for CSTGRLAAPWEQFF.

This clone was observed a few times. V and J are TRBV18 and TRBJ2-1, with D unclear. The V gene lost 2 bases and the J gene lost 4 bases, with 3 bases spanning the gap. CDR1 is KGHSH and CDR2 is LQKENI in the germline V gene. The CDR3 is 12 residues long. Here the CDR3 DNA reads TGTGCCAGCTCACCAGCTTACAATGAGCAGTTCTTC. Protein sequence: CASSPAYNEQFF.

In DNA, the CDR3 is TGTGCCTGGAGTGTAGTGGGGTCGGGTCAGCCCCAGCATTTT. Its translation: CAWSVVGSGQPQHF. This chain connects TRBV30 to TRBJ1-5; D is undetermined. The CDR3 spans 14 residues. Germline V lookup: CDR1 GTSNPN, CDR2 SVGIG (reference sequence). Trimming left V 0 bases short and J 6 bases short, with 12 bases between. The full variable domain, rest sourced from reference TRBV30 and TRBJ1-5, is SQTIHQWPATLVQPVGSPLSLECTVEGTSNPNLYWYRQAAGRGLQLLFYSVGIGQISSEVPQNLSASRPQDRQFILSSKKLLLSDSGFYLCAWSVVGSGQPQHFGDGTRLSIL.

The chain carries TRBV29-1 and TRBJ1-2, with TRBD1 identical over 11 bases. From germline, CDR1 is SQVTM and CDR2 ANQGSEA. The CDR3 is made up of 14 amino acids. The V gene end was trimmed by 7 bases and the J gene end by 3 bases; junction bases not matched to a gene: 7. Written as DNA, the CDR3 is TGCAGCGCCCGGGACAGGGGGAATTACTATGGCTACACCTTC. Protein sequence: CSARDRGNYYGYTF.

This clone has only a few counts. The CDR3 nucleotides read TGTGCCAGCAGCTTAGGGCCGAGTGGCACAGATACGCAGTATTTT. The encoded protein is CASSLGPSGTDTQYF. The gene calls are TRBV11-2 and TRBJ2-3, with D unresolved. CDR3 size: 15 residues. Trimming stripped 1 base from V and 1 base from J, with 9 bases between. From germline, CDR1 is SGHAT and CDR2 FQNNGV.

This clone occurred a few times. The chain has TRBV4-1 and TRBJ1-6; no reliable D call. CDR3 length equals 15 residues. V dropped 1 base and J dropped 4 bases, with 8 bases sitting between them. Germline CDR1 and CDR2: MGHRA and YSYEKL. CDR3 DNA: TGCGCCAGCAGCCAAGTCCCAGAGTATAATTCACCCCTCCACTTT. This encodes CASSQVPEYNSPLHF.

This clone was seen at least ten times. V gene TRBV7-9 combines with J gene TRBJ2-5; D may be TRBD1 or TRBD2 (5 bases each). Germline CDR1 SEHNR, CDR2 FQNEAQ (reference sequence). Between the trimmed V and J ends, which lost 3 bases and 1 base, there was a span of 9 bases. CDR3 length equals 14 residues. This CDR3 is CASSLRGTQETQYF. CDR3 in DNA: TGTGCCAGCAGCTTGAGGGGTACCCAAGAGACCCAGTACTTC.

This clone was seen more than once but under ten times. V is TRBV29-1 and J is TRBJ2-2, with 7 bases matching TRBD1. Germline V gene sequence: CDR1 SQVTM, CDR2 ANQGSEA. V gave up 7 bases and J gave up 0 bases; unmatched junction bases: 2. This CDR3 is built from 13 residues. The CDR3 region is CSATGANTGELFF. CDR3 coding DNA: TGCAGCGCAACAGGGGCGAACACCGGGGAGCTGTTTTTT.

The rearrangement uses TRBV29-1 and TRBJ2-2; TRBD1 might be the D (6 bases). Germline CDR1 is SQVTM and CDR2 is ANQGSEA. V was trimmed by 3 bases and J by 3 bases, leaving 8 bases between them. The CDR3 contains 13 residues. Written as DNA, the CDR3 is TGCAGCGTTGATTGGGGGCACACCGGGGAGCTGTTTTTT. This translates into CSVDWGHTGELFF.

This chain uses TRBV29-1 with TRBJ1-4; unclear D gene. The V and J ends lost 5 bases and 8 bases respectively, with 15 bases between them. Germline values: CDR1 SQVTM, CDR2 ANQGSEA. The CDR3 is made up of 13 amino acids. CDR3 sequence: CSVWPPEREKLFF. As DNA, the CDR3 is TGCAGCGTTTGGCCCCCGGAGAGAGAAAAACTGTTTTTT.

CDR3 in DNA: TGTGCCAGCAGCCTTTTAGGGGAAGAGACCCAGTACTTC. This translates into CASSLLGEETQYF. The rearrangement joins TRBV14 to TRBJ2-5, with TRBD1 as a possible D gene (5 bases). Germline CDR1 and CDR2: SGHDN and FVKESK. V dropped 4 bases and J dropped 3 bases, with 9 bases sitting between them. This CDR3 contains 13 residues.

V usage is TRBV9 and J usage is TRBJ2-3, with D maybe TRBD2 (5 bases). The CDR3 is 14 amino acids. Trimming shortened V by 3 bases and J by 6 bases, and 14 bases separated the two germline ends. The germline gives CDR1 SGDLS, CDR2 YYNGEE. This CDR3 reads CASSGGDTGDTQYF. As DNA, the CDR3 is TGTGCCAGCAGCGGGGGAGACACCGGGGATACGCAGTATTTT. The full variable domain, with the rest looked up from reference TRBV9 and TRBJ2-3, is DSGVTQTPKHLITATGQRVTLRCSPRSGDLSVYWYQQSLDQGLQFLIQYYNGEERAKGNILERFSAQQFPDLHSELNLSSLELGDSALYFCASSGGDTGDTQYFGPGTRLTVL.

The gene calls are TRBV4-1 and TRBJ2-7, with 12 positions matching TRBD2. V lost 3 bases, J lost 4 bases, and 4 bases stayed unmatched. CDR3 size: 15 residues. From germline, CDR1 is MGHRA and CDR2 YSYEKL. CDR3 loop: CASSQSSGGAYEQYF. The CDR3 DNA sequence: TGCGCCAGCAGCCAGTCTAGCGGGGGGGCGTACGAGCAGTACTTC.

V gene TRBV2 combines with J gene TRBJ2-1, with 8 bases identical to TRBD2. Germline V gives CDR1 SNHLY, CDR2 FYNNEI. The CDR3 is made up of 15 amino acids. After removal of 6 bases from V and 8 bases from J, the junction contained 12 bases not matched to a gene. For the CDR3, the DNA is TGTGCCAGCAGGGACGGACTAGCCCCTGAAGATGAGCAGTTCTTC. It yields the protein CASRDGLAPEDEQFF.

The chain joins TRBV29-1 to TRBJ2-7; 10 bases line up with TRBD2. V dropped 4 bases and J dropped 1; count of bases not matched to a gene: 4. In germline, CDR1 is SQVTM, CDR2 ANQGSEA. The CDR3 runs 14 residues. CDR3 sequence (DNA): TGCAGCGTTGCTACTAGCGGGATGTCCTACGAGCAGTACTTC. It yields the protein CSVATSGMSYEQYF.

The rearrangement uses TRBV29-1 and TRBJ2-5; D is ambiguous. The CDR3 is 13 amino acids. From germline, CDR1 is SQVTM and CDR2 ANQGSEA. The germline V and J ends were trimmed by 3 bases and 2 bases, with 10 bases remaining between them. CDR3 DNA: TGCAGCGTTGAGGCAGGTTTACAAGAGACCCAGTACTTC. It translates to CSVEAGLQETQYF.

This clone was observed a handful of times. The chain couples TRBV10-3 to TRBJ2-1; 8 bases line up with TRBD2. CDR1 ENHRY and CDR2 SYGVKD come from the germline V gene. The CDR3 is 14 amino acids. V lost 4 bases and J lost 9; bases outside the gene matches: 8. The CDR3 DNA reads TGTGCCATCAGTGTGCCGGGACTAGGGCCTGAGCAGTTCTTC. This codes for CAISVPGLGPEQFF.

This clone was seen a handful of times. This chain joins TRBV29-1 and TRBJ1-1; no firm D call. Deletions cut 6 bases from V and 2 bases from J, with 10 bases between. The CDR3 is made up of 12 amino acids. CDR1 is SQVTM, CDR2 ANQGSEA, per germline. Here the CDR3 reads CSVSFPNTEAFF. The CDR3 nucleotides read TGCAGCGTGAGCTTCCCTAACACTGAAGCTTTCTTT.

The chain combines TRBV5-1 with TRBJ2-7; perhaps TRBD2 as D (5 bases). The CDR3 is made up of 11 amino acids. Germline values: CDR1 SGHRS, CDR2 YFSETQ. Trimming cost V 2 bases and J 5 bases, with 5 bases left between them. Written as DNA, the CDR3 is TGCGCCAGCAGCTTCGGGGACGAGCAGTACTTC. Protein product: CASSFGDEQYF.

This clone showed up just a few times. The chain couples TRBV28 to TRBJ1-1; no firm D call. V was clipped by 3 bases and J by 1 base, with 9 bases between them. This CDR3 comprises 14 residues. Looked up from germline, CDR1 is MDHEN and CDR2 is SYDVKM. The CDR3 nucleotides read TGTGCCAGCAGTTTTGTGTTCGAGAACACTGAAGCTTTCTTT. This codes for CASSFVFENTEAFF.